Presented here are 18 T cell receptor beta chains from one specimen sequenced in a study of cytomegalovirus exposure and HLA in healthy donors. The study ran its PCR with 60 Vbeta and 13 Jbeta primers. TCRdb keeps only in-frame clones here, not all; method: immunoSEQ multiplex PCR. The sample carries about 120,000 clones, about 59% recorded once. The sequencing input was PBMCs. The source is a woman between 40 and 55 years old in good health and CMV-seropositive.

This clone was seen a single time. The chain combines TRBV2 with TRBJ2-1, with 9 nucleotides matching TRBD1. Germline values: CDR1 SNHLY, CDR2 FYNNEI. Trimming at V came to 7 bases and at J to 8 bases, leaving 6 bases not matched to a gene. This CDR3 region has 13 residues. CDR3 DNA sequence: TGTGCCAGCAACCCGGACAGGGGCGATGAGCAGTTCTTC. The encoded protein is CASNPDRGDEQFF.

The CDR3 DNA sequence: TGTGCCAGCCAGACCTTTGGACAGGGGAACACTGAAGCTTTCTTT. Amino acids: CASQTFGQGNTEAFF. This chain joins TRBV6-5 and TRBJ1-1; TRBD1 matches at 8 bases. CDR3 length equals 15 residues. Germline CDR1 MNHEY, CDR2 SVGAGI. V shed 8 bases, J shed 1 base, and the junction held 9 bases outside the gene matches.

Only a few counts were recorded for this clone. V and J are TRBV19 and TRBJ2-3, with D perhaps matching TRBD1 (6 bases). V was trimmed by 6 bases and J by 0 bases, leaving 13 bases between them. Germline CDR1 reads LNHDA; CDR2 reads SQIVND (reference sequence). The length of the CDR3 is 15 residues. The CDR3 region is CASRETGTSTDTQYF. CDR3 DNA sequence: TGTGCCAGTAGGGAAACCGGGACAAGCACAGATACGCAGTATTTT.

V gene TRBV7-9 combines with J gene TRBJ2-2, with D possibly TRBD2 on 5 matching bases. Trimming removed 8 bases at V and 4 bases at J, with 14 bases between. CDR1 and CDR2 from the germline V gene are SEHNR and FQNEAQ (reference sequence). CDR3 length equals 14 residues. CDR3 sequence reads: CASHQLGLTGELFF. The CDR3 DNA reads TGTGCCAGCCACCAACTAGGACTCACCGGGGAGCTGTTTTTT.

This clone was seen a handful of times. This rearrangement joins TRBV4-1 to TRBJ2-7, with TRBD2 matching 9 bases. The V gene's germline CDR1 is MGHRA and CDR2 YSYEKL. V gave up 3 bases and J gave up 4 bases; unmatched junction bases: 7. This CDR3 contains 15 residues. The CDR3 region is CASSQPAGGSYEQYF. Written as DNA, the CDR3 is TGCGCCAGCAGCCAGCCTGCGGGAGGGAGTTACGAGCAGTACTTC.

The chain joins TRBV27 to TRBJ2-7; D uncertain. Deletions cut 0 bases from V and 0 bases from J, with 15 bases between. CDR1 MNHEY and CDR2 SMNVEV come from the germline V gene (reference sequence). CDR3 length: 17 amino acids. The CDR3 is CASSLSLSRRSSYEQYF. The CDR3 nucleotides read TGTGCCAGCAGTTTATCTCTCAGCCGTAGGAGCTCCTACGAGCAGTACTTC.

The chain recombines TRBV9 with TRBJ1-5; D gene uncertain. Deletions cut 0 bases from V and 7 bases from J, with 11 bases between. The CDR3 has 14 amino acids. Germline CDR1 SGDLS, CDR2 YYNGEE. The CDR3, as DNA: TGTGCCAGCAGCGTAGAGGCAGCGTACCAGCCCCAGCATTTT. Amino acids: CASSVEAAYQPQHF.

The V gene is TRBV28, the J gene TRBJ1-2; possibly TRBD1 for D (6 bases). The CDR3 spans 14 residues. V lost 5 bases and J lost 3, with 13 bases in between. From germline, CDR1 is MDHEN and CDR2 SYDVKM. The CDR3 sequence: CASSPDRFYYGYTF. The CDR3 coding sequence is TGTGCCAGCAGTCCGGACAGATTCTACTATGGCTACACCTTC.

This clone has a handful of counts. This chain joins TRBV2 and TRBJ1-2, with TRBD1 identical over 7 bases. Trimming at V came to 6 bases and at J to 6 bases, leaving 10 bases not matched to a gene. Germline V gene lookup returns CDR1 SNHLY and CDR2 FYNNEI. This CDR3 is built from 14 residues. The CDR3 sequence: CASRATRTGDGYTF. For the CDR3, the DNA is TGTGCCAGCAGAGCAACCCGGACAGGTGATGGCTACACCTTC.

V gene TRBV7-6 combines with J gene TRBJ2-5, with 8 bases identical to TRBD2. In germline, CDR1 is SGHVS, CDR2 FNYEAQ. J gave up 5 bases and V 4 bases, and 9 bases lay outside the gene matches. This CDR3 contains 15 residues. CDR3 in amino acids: CASSSSTSGVETQYF. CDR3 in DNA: TGTGCCAGCAGCTCATCAACTAGCGGCGTGGAGACCCAGTACTTC.

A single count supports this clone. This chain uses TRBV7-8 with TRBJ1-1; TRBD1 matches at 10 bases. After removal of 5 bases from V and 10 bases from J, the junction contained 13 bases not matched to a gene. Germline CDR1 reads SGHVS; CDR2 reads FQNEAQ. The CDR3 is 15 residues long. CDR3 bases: TGTGCCAGCAGCACGAGGGGAGCGACAGGGGGCTCAGCTTTCTTT. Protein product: CASSTRGATGGSAFF.

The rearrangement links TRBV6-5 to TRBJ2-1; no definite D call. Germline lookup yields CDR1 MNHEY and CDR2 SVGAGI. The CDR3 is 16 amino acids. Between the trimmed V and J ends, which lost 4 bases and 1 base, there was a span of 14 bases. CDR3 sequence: CASSLMWVGSYNEQFF. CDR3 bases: TGTGCCAGCAGTTTAATGTGGGTCGGGTCCTACAATGAGCAGTTCTTC.

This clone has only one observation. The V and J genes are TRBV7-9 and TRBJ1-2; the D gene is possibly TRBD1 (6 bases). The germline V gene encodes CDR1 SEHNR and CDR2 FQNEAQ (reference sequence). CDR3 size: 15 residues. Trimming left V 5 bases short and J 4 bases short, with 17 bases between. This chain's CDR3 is CASSLGQTLGYGYTF. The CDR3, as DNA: TGTGCCAGCAGCCTTGGACAGACCTTGGGCTATGGCTACACCTTC.

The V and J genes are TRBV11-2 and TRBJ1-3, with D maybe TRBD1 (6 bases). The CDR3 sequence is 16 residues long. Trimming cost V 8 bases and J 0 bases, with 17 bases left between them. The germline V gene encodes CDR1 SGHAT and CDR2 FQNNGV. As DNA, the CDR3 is TGTGCCAGCGAGGGGGACAATTACTACTCTGGAAACACCATATATTTT. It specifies CASEGDNYYSGNTIYF.

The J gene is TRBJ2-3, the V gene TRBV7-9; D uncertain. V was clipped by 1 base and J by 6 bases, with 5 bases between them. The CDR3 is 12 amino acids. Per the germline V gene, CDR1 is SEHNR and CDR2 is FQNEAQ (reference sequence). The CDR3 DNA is TGTGCCAGCAGCTTAGTAGTGGATACGCAGTATTTT. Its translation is CASSLVVDTQYF.

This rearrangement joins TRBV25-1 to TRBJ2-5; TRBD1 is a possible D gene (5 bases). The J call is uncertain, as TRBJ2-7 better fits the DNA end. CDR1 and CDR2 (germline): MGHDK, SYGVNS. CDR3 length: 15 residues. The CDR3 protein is CASRERAGSTYEQYF. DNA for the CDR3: TGTGCCAGTCGTGAAAGGGCAGGGTCGACCTACGAGCAGTACTTC.

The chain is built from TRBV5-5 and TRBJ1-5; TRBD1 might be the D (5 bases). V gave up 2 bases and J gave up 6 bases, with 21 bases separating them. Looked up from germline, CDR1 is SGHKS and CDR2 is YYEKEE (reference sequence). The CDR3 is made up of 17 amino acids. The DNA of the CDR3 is TGTGCCAGCAGCTTAGTAGTGTCTGGGGCTAAGGGTCAGCCCCAGCATTTT. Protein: CASSLVVSGAKGQPQHF.

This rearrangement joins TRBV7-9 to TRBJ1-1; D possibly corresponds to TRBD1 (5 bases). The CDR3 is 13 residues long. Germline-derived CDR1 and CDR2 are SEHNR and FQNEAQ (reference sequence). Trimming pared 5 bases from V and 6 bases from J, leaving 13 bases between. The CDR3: CASSPGGISEAFF. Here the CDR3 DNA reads TGTGCCAGCAGCCCCGGGGGGATCTCTGAAGCTTTCTTT.